Below, 25 T cell receptor beta chains from the same sample are listed, as sequenced in a study of shared clonotypes between healthy human individuals. Data came from immunoSEQ multiplex PCR; TCRdb stores just in-frame clones and leaves some out. The data hold around 2,000,000 clones, with around 95% observed a single time. Sequenced sample: naive CD4+ T cells sorted from blood. The subset here: CD45RA+ positively selected. Receptor source: a man younger than 30 in good health.

The rearrangement uses TRBV4-1 and TRBJ2-1, with D perhaps being TRBD1 or TRBD2 (8 bases each). The length of the CDR3 is 16 residues. Germline lookup yields CDR1 MGHRA and CDR2 YSYEKL. Trimming took off 2 bases at V and 6 bases at J, with 17 bases between the two ends. CDR3 in amino acids: CASSQQDRAGGNEQFF. CDR3 in DNA: TGCGCCAGCAGCCAACAGGACAGGGCGGGGGGCAATGAGCAGTTCTTC.

J is TRBJ2-7 and V is TRBV29-1; D remains ambiguous. The CDR3 consists of 13 residues. V lost 7 bases to trimming and J lost 0 bases, with 13 bases between them. CDR1 is SQVTM and CDR2 is ANQGSEA in the germline V gene. The CDR3 reads CSAKARSSYEQYF. The CDR3 DNA reads TGCAGCGCTAAGGCGAGGAGCTCCTACGAGCAGTACTTC.

The chain uses TRBV25-1 and TRBJ2-7; unclear D gene. Trimming removed 2 bases from V and 5 bases from J, with 4 bases in between. The CDR3 totals 11 residues. Germline V gives CDR1 MGHDK, CDR2 SYGVNS. The CDR3, as DNA: TGTGCCAGCAGTGAACCCAACGAGCAGTACTTC. This codes for CASSEPNEQYF.

The CDR3: CAISPRPGTAATEAFF. CDR3 bases: TGTGCCATCAGTCCCCGTCCCGGGACAGCCGCCACTGAAGCTTTCTTT. The gene calls are TRBV10-3 and TRBJ1-1, with 7 bases fitting TRBD1. Germline trimming cut 5 bases from V and 4 bases from J; bases unmatched to any gene: 13. Germline loops: CDR1 ENHRY, CDR2 SYGVKD. The CDR3 runs to 16 residues.

CDR3 nucleotides: TGTGCCAGCAGTTTACCAGGGCCACCCTACGAGCAGTACTTC. Translated: CASSLPGPPYEQYF. The V and J genes are TRBV6-5 and TRBJ2-7, with D possibly being TRBD1 (5 bases). Trimming removed 4 bases at V and 2 bases at J, with 12 bases between. This CDR3 spans 14 amino acids. Germline-derived CDR1 and CDR2 are MNHEY and SVGAGI.

Of note for this clone: In the same sample, other DNA sequences code for this CDR3. V is TRBV6-5 and J is TRBJ2-3, with D perhaps matching TRBD1 (6 bases). From germline, CDR1 is MNHEY and CDR2 SVGAGI. The ends were cut back, 0 bases at V and 3 bases at J, with 7 bases in the middle. The CDR3 is made up of 14 amino acids. The CDR3 loop reads CASSYSTGTDTQYF. The DNA for the CDR3 is TGTGCCAGCAGTTACTCGACAGGAACAGATACGCAGTATTTT.

The chain recombines TRBV18 with TRBJ2-2; D perhaps matches TRBD1 (5 bases). The germline V gene has CDR1 KGHSH and CDR2 LQKENI. The CDR3 runs to 17 residues. V was cut by 3 bases and J by 1 base, with 15 bases left in between. The CDR3 coding sequence is TGTGCCAGCTCACCTTTTTCCACTCAGGGGAACACCGGGGAGCTGTTTTTT. Its protein product is CASSPFSTQGNTGELFF.

The gene calls are TRBV28 and TRBJ2-7; D might be TRBD1 (6 bases). The CDR3 length is 15 residues. Deletions cut 4 bases from V and 5 bases from J, with 18 bases between. Germline V gene lookup returns CDR1 MDHEN and CDR2 SYDVKM. CDR3 region: CASSSTGPGVHEQYF. CDR3 coding DNA: TGTGCCAGCAGTTCTACTGGGCCAGGGGTCCACGAGCAGTACTTC. Complete variable domain (other parts from reference TRBV28 and TRBJ2-7): DVKVTQSSRYLVKRTGEKVFLECVQDMDHENMFWYRQDPGLGLRLIYFSYDVKMKEKGDIPEGYSVSREKKERFSLILESASTNQTSMYLCASSSTGPGVHEQYFGPGTRLTVT.

This clone was seen once. This rearrangement joins TRBV30 to TRBJ1-3; D gene uncertain. Trimming shortened V by 6 bases and J by 1 base, and 13 bases separated the two germline ends. This CDR3 is 14 amino acids long. Germline V gives CDR1 GTSNPN, CDR2 SVGIG (reference sequence). The CDR3 reads CACLLGVSGNTIYF. The CDR3 DNA is TGTGCCTGCCTACTCGGGGTTTCTGGAAACACCATATATTTT.

The rearrangement links TRBV5-1 to TRBJ2-5; no firm D call. V lost 3 bases and J lost 13, with 13 bases in between. Germline V CDR1 and CDR2: SGHRS, YFSETQ. The CDR3 loop spans 11 amino acids. The CDR3: CASSSGRISYF. The CDR3 DNA reads as TGCGCCAGCAGCTCTGGACGCATCTCGTACTTC.

The chain uses TRBV29-1 and TRBJ2-7; D tentatively reads TRBD1 or TRBD2 (5 bases each). V lost 1 base, J lost 6 bases, and 13 bases lay in between. The CDR3 is made up of 13 amino acids. Germline CDR1 SQVTM, CDR2 ANQGSEA. CDR3 in DNA: TGCAGCGTTGAAGGCAGGGCGGGCGGCGAGCAGTACTTC. It specifies CSVEGRAGGEQYF.

The V and J genes are TRBV7-8 and TRBJ2-3; 10 positions agree with TRBD2. V shed 4 bases and J 1 base; nucleotides not matched to a gene: 2. In germline, CDR1 is SGHVS, CDR2 FQNEAQ. This CDR3 comprises 15 residues. The CDR3 nucleotides are TGTGCCAGCAGCTACGGGACTAGCGGCACAGATACGCAGTATTTT. This sequence encodes CASSYGTSGTDTQYF.

This chain connects TRBV28 to TRBJ2-3; D is ambiguous. Trimming removed 10 bases from V and 7 bases from J, with 12 bases in between. Germline loops: CDR1 MDHEN, CDR2 SYDVKM. The CDR3 totals 11 residues. CDR3: CATGPPHTQYF. The CDR3 nucleotides are TGTGCCACTGGGCCGCCGCATACGCAGTATTTT.

This chain uses TRBV30 with TRBJ1-2; TRBD1 matches 8 bases. Trimming took 2 bases from V and 9 from J; bases not matched to a gene: 2. This CDR3 has 11 amino acids. In germline, CDR1 is GTSNPN, CDR2 SVGIG (reference sequence). CDR3 in DNA: TGTGCCTGGAGTCAGGGGGCTAGCTACACCTTC. This gives the protein CAWSQGASYTF.

In the case of this clone: The germline gene is not matched at one end of the junction; a read error may be the cause. The chain couples TRBV25-1 to TRBJ2-5, with TRBD2 matching over 11 bases. The CDR3 sequence is 15 residues long. Germline V gene lookup returns CDR1 MGHDK and CDR2 SYGVNS. CDR3 residues: CASSDLAGGQETQHF. CDR3 DNA sequence: TGTGCCAGCAGTGACCTAGCGGGGGGCCAGGAGACCCAGCACTTC.

The chain has TRBV6-1 and TRBJ1-3; D gene ambiguous. This CDR3 is 15 amino acids long. The V end was cut by 4 bases, the J end by 1 base, with 11 bases between. CDR1 is MNHNS, CDR2 SASEGT, per germline. In nucleotides, the CDR3 is TGTGCCAGCAGTGTACGGGGAAGTTCTGGAAACACCATATATTTT. This gives the protein CASSVRGSSGNTIYF.

The rearrangement joins TRBV2 to TRBJ2-5; 8 nucleotides line up with TRBD2. CDR3 length equals 15 residues. Germline CDR1 reads SNHLY; CDR2 reads FYNNEI. J lost 0 bases, V lost 1 base, and 1 base had no gene match. The CDR3 bases are TGTGCCAGCAGTGAAGGACTAGCGCACCAAGAGACCCAGTACTTC. Protein: CASSEGLAHQETQYF.

The genes are TRBV6-6 and TRBJ2-3; D not resolved. CDR1 and CDR2 (germline): MNHNY, SVGAGI (reference sequence). V gave up 6 bases and J gave up 6 bases, with 19 bases separating them. The CDR3 has 15 residues. DNA for the CDR3: TGTGCCAGCAGCCGTCAAAGGGCCCAGGCGGATACGCAGTATTTT. Translation: CASSRQRAQADTQYF.

CDR3 region: CASSPGTGDTYNSPLHF. CDR3 nucleotides: TGCGCCAGCAGCCCCGGGACAGGGGATACCTATAATTCACCCCTCCACTTT. J is TRBJ1-6 and V is TRBV5-1; 10 positions match TRBD1. The germline gives CDR1 SGHRS, CDR2 YFSETQ. The CDR3 runs 17 residues. Losses at the gene ends were 4 bases for V and 2 bases for J; bases not matched to a gene: 6.

V is TRBV2 and J is TRBJ2-7; D not certain. The V gene's germline CDR1 is SNHLY and CDR2 FYNNEI. There are 14 residues in the CDR3. V lost 2 bases and J lost 3, with 11 bases in between. The CDR3 region has the DNA TGTGCCAGCAGTGAAAATGGTCGCGGCTACGAGCAGTACTTC. Translated: CASSENGRGYEQYF.

The chain employs TRBV30 and TRBJ1-1, with D unclear. Germline V gene sequence: CDR1 GTSNPN, CDR2 SVGIG (reference sequence). Trimming removed 5 bases at V and 2 bases at J, with 21 bases between. This CDR3 has 16 amino acids. CDR3 amino acids: CAWARLKGRSNTEAFF. Here the CDR3 DNA reads TGTGCCTGGGCACGCCTCAAGGGCAGAAGCAACACTGAAGCTTTCTTT.

V is TRBV7-6 and J is TRBJ2-1, with D maybe TRBD1 (5 bases). CDR1 and CDR2 (germline): SGHVS, FNYEAQ. Trimming left V 0 bases short and J 7 bases short, with 16 bases between. This CDR3 comprises 16 residues. CDR3 nucleotide sequence: TGTGCCAGCAGCTTAGCAGCCAAGGGGAAAGGGAATGAGCAGTTCTTC. Translation: CASSLAAKGKGNEQFF.

The chain carries TRBV15 and TRBJ1-1; D gene ambiguous. This CDR3 region has 11 residues. CDR1 LNHNV and CDR2 YYDKDF come from the germline V gene (reference sequence). Trimming stripped 10 bases from V and 3 bases from J, with 9 bases between. In nucleotides, the CDR3 is TGTGCCATCGGTCAGCACACTGAAGCTTTCTTT. It encodes CAIGQHTEAFF.

This clone appeared once. The chain employs TRBV5-1 and TRBJ2-7, with TRBD1 as a possible D gene (6 bases). The CDR3 totals 15 residues. Per the germline V gene, CDR1 is SGHRS and CDR2 is YFSETQ. The germline V and J ends were trimmed by 0 bases and 2 bases, with 12 bases remaining between them. The CDR3 loop reads CASSLAHGGPYEQYF. The CDR3 DNA is TGCGCCAGCAGCTTGGCCCATGGGGGCCCCTACGAGCAGTACTTC.

The gene calls are TRBV18 and TRBJ1-5; TRBD1 is a possible D gene (6 bases). This CDR3 has 17 residues. Trimming shortened V by 0 bases and J by 4 bases, and 16 bases separated the two germline ends. Germline lookup yields CDR1 KGHSH and CDR2 LQKENI. CDR3 region: CASSPPDLQGGNQPQHF. The DNA for the CDR3 is TGTGCCAGCTCACCACCGGACTTACAGGGCGGGAATCAGCCCCAGCATTTT.